These 23 T cell receptor beta chains came from one sample sequenced in a study of identical twins. One entry per CDR3 protein results from TCRdb running MiXCR on the 5' RACE reads. The sample shows about 900,000 distinct CDR3 sequences, roughly an eighth of them seen only once. Another study also made use of these data, one on yellow fever vaccine responses in identical twins.

The sequenced sample was PBMCs. The receptor source for this set is a woman aged 18-35 years in good health.

V and J are TRBV7-9 and TRBJ2-1; a weak D match, TRBD2 (6 bases). Trimming pared 5 bases from V and 7 bases from J, leaving 21 bases between. The CDR3 loop spans 16 amino acids. Germline CDR1 is SEHNR and CDR2 is FQNEAQ (reference sequence). DNA for the CDR3: TGTGCCAGCAGCCCGAAGAAGGGACTGGACCTTAATGAGCAGTTCTTC. Translated: CASSPKKGLDLNEQFF.

This clonotype occurred a few times. The chain has TRBV6-1 and TRBJ2-2; D remains ambiguous. The CDR3 runs 16 residues. CDR1 is MNHNS, CDR2 SASEGT, per germline. V was shortened by 2 bases and J by 3 bases, with 13 bases between the two germline ends. CDR3 sequence reads: CASSESEAEHTGELFF. The CDR3, as DNA: TGTGCCAGCAGTGAATCCGAGGCGGAGCACACCGGGGAGCTGTTTTTT.

This chain links TRBV7-8 with TRBJ2-5, with D perhaps assigned TRBD1 or TRBD2 (6 bases each). Germline loops: CDR1 SGHVS, CDR2 FQNEAQ. The CDR3 sequence is 17 residues long. Trimming removed 2 bases from V and 1 base from J, with 17 bases in between. CDR3 sequence (DNA): TGTGCCAGCAGCTTAATTGGGGGGCGAGGTTCCCAAGAGACCCAGTACTTC. Translating gives CASSLIGGRGSQETQYF.

Only a few counts were recorded for this clonotype. V gene TRBV14 combines with J gene TRBJ2-1; 10 positions agree with TRBD2. J gave up 9 bases and V 0 bases, and 11 bases lay outside the gene matches. CDR1 and CDR2 (germline): SGHDN, FVKESK. The CDR3 consists of 17 residues. As DNA, the CDR3 is TGTGCCAGCAGCCAAGATGGGACTAGCGTCTTTATCGGTGAGCAGTTCTTC. The encoded protein is CASSQDGTSVFIGEQFF.

This clonotype showed up just a few times. CDR3 in amino acids: CASSLGLAGRLAKNIQYF. The CDR3 region has the DNA TGTGCCAGCAGCCTGGGACTAGCGGGGCGGCTAGCCAAAAACATTCAGTACTTC. The chain carries TRBV6-1 and TRBJ2-4; 13 bases map to TRBD2. The trim removed 6 bases at V and 0 bases at J, leaving 8 bases unmatched. The CDR3 length is 18 residues. CDR1 and CDR2 (germline): MNHNS, SASEGT.

This clonotype was observed at least ten times. The CDR3 here is CSAREGNTGELFF. In DNA form, the CDR3 reads TGCAGTGCTAGGGAAGGGAACACCGGGGAGCTGTTTTTT. The rearrangement uses TRBV20-1 and TRBJ2-2; D not resolved. Trimming removed 3 bases at V and 1 base at J, with 6 bases between. The CDR3 contains 13 residues. The germline gives CDR1 DFQATT, CDR2 SNEGSKA (reference sequence).

This clonotype was observed many times. The rearrangement uses TRBV5-1 and TRBJ2-3, with TRBD2 matching over 15 bases. V trimming: 3 bases; J trimming: 2 bases; junction bases outside the gene matches: 4. The CDR3 contains 17 residues. The germline gives CDR1 SGHRS, CDR2 YFSETQ. CDR3 protein: CASSWGLAGGPTDTQYF. The DNA of the CDR3 is TGCGCCAGCAGCTGGGGACTAGCGGGGGGACCCACAGATACGCAGTATTTT. The variable domain in full, completed from reference TRBV5-1 and TRBJ2-3, reads KAGVTQTPRYLIKTRGQQVTLSCSPISGHRSVSWYQQTPGQGLQFLFEYFSETQRNKGNFPGRFSGRQFSNSRSEMNVSTLELGDSALYLCASSWGLAGGPTDTQYFGPGTRLTVL.

This sequence joins TRBV12-3 or TRBV12-4 and TRBJ2-2, with D possibly called TRBD1 or TRBD2 (5 bases each). The CDR3 runs to 14 residues. The V end was cut by 10 bases, the J end by 1 base, with 13 bases between. The CDR3 spells CATVGTLNTGELFF. Written as DNA, the CDR3 is TGTGCCACCGTAGGGACCCTGAACACCGGGGAGCTGTTTTTT.

In this sample, this clonotype turned up many times. The chain recombines TRBV10-3 with TRBJ2-1; 10 bases are a match to TRBD2. CDR3 length: 13 amino acids. CDR1 is ENHRY and CDR2 is SYGVKD in the germline V gene. J gave up 9 bases and V 6 bases, and 5 bases lay outside the gene matches. CDR3 in DNA: TGTGCCATCAGAAGCGGGAGGGAAGCTGAGCAGTTCTTC. As protein: CAIRSGREAEQFF.

This clonotype occurred a few times. The chain links TRBV6-5 to TRBJ2-7; 13 bases line up with TRBD2. Germline V gene lookup returns CDR1 MNHEY and CDR2 SVGAGI. The V gene end was trimmed by 5 bases and the J gene end by 1 base; junction bases not matched to a gene: 2. The CDR3 covers 15 residues. The CDR3 bases are TGTGCCAGCAGTACTAGCGGGGGGGCGTCCTACGAGCAGTACGTC. As protein: CASSTSGGASYEQYV.

This clonotype has more than one count but fewer than ten. CDR3 DNA sequence: TGTGCCAGCAGCAGCATAGGGTGGCAGCAGTACTTC. As protein: CASSSIGWQQYF. V usage is TRBV7-9 and J usage is TRBJ2-5; D remains unclear. Per germline, CDR1 SEHNR and CDR2 FQNEAQ (reference sequence). Deletions cut 5 bases from V and 11 bases from J, with 15 bases between. There are 12 residues in the CDR3.

In its sample, this clonotype was seen a few times. The chain links TRBV28 to TRBJ2-1; D tentatively fits TRBD1 or TRBD2 (6 bases each). Germline CDR1 is MDHEN and CDR2 is SYDVKM. This CDR3 is 16 amino acids long. The V end was cut by 6 bases, the J end by 6 bases, with 21 bases between. CDR3 nucleotides: TGTGCCAGCAGACCCCCGGGGGCAGGGGTTTCCAATGAGCAGTTCTTC. Its protein product is CASRPPGAGVSNEQFF. Drawing the rest from reference TRBV28 and TRBJ2-1, the complete variable domain is DVKVTQSSRYLVKRTGEKVFLECVQDMDHENMFWYRQDPGLGLRLIYFSYDVKMKEKGDIPEGYSVSREKKERFSLILESASTNQTSMYLCASRPPGAGVSNEQFFGPGTRLTVL.

The chain combines TRBV4-1 with TRBJ2-7; 7 nucleotides agree with TRBD1. This CDR3 spans 13 amino acids. The V and J ends lost 4 bases and 5 bases, in that order; junction bases with no gene match: 5. Germline loops: CDR1 MGHRA, CDR2 YSYEKL. CDR3 amino acids: CASSPRDSDEQYF. The CDR3 DNA reads as TGCGCCAGCAGCCCCCGGGACAGCGACGAGCAGTACTTC.

This clonotype was seen more than once but under ten times. V and J are TRBV5-1 and TRBJ2-2; possibly TRBD2 for D (6 bases). From germline, CDR1 is SGHRS and CDR2 YFSETQ. The CDR3 is 14 amino acids. V shed 0 bases and J shed 3 bases, with 6 bases lying between them. The CDR3 spells CASSLGLDTGELFF. The CDR3 DNA is TGCGCCAGCAGCTTGGGACTAGACACCGGGGAGCTGTTTTTT.

This clonotype was seen more than once but under ten times. The chain employs TRBV3-1 and TRBJ2-1; tentatively, D is TRBD2 (5 bases). V was shortened by 0 bases and J by 8 bases, with 11 bases between the two germline ends. The CDR3 contains 14 residues. Germline-derived CDR1 and CDR2 are LGHDT and YNNKEL (reference sequence). The CDR3: CASSQDATGYEQFF. The CDR3 bases are TGTGCCAGCAGCCAAGACGCTACGGGATATGAGCAGTTCTTC.

This chain joins TRBV2 and TRBJ2-4; D is possibly TRBD2 (6 bases). The CDR3 loop spans 15 amino acids. The V gene's germline CDR1 is SNHLY and CDR2 FYNNEI. The V gene lost 1 base and the J gene lost 3 bases, with 10 bases spanning the gap. For the CDR3, the DNA is TGTGCCAGCAGTGAAGAAATTAGCGGCAAAAACATTCAGTACTTC. Its translation: CASSEEISGKNIQYF.

There are a few counts of this clonotype. The V and J genes are TRBV19 and TRBJ1-1; 7 positions match TRBD1. Germline loops: CDR1 LNHDA, CDR2 SQIVND (reference sequence). The V and J ends lost 9 bases and 3 bases, in that order; junction bases with no gene match: 10. This CDR3 spans 14 amino acids. CDR3 region: CASKKGAAYTEAFF. CDR3 coding DNA: TGTGCCAGCAAGAAGGGGGCTGCGTACACTGAAGCTTTCTTT.

This clonotype was seen at least ten times. This chain links TRBV12-3 or TRBV12-4 with TRBJ2-1; D is unclear. The CDR3 length is 10 residues. Trimming shortened V by 5 bases and J by 5 bases, and 1 base separated the two germline ends. This chain's CDR3 is CASSDNEQFF. The DNA of the CDR3 is TGTGCCAGCAGTGACAATGAGCAGTTCTTC.

This clonotype showed up many times. V is TRBV6-1 and J is TRBJ1-1, with D unresolved. Trimming left V 3 bases short and J 4 bases short, with 15 bases between. The length of the CDR3 is 15 residues. Germline V CDR1 and CDR2: MNHNS, SASEGT. CDR3 in amino acids: CASSEDWGVGTEAFF. CDR3 in DNA: TGTGCCAGCAGTGAGGATTGGGGTGTTGGCACTGAAGCTTTCTTT.

The chain joins TRBV7-9 to TRBJ1-1; D uncertain. There are 14 residues in the CDR3. V shed 0 bases and J shed 7 bases, with 12 bases lying between them. Germline V gives CDR1 SEHNR, CDR2 FQNEAQ (reference sequence). Here the CDR3 reads CASSLAPGAVEAFF. The CDR3 DNA sequence: TGTGCCAGCAGCTTAGCCCCCGGAGCCGTTGAAGCTTTCTTT.

This clonotype was counted a few times. The CDR3 loop reads CASSLITGTRRVEQFF. The CDR3 region has the DNA TGTGCCAGCAGCTTAATTACCGGGACTAGGAGGGTTGAGCAGTTCTTC. The V and J genes are TRBV11-1 and TRBJ2-1; 8 nucleotides line up with TRBD2. In germline, CDR1 is SGHAT, CDR2 FQDESV (reference sequence). There are 16 residues in the CDR3. Trimming took 2 bases from V and 9 from J; bases not matched to a gene: 12.

This chain uses TRBV6-5 with TRBJ2-5, with 11 bases matching TRBD2. Germline V gene data show CDR1 as MNHEY and CDR2 as SVGAGI. The CDR3 length is 17 residues. V shed 2 bases and J 3 bases; nucleotides not matched to a gene: 8. The CDR3 nucleotides are TGTGCCAGCAGTTACGCGGCGCTAGCGGGGGGTGAAGAGACCCAGTACTTC. Translated, it gives CASSYAALAGGEETQYF.

The chain is built from TRBV25-1 and TRBJ1-5, with 10 bases identical to TRBD1. V lost 4 bases and J lost 5; bases outside the gene matches: 2. CDR3 size: 14 residues. Germline loops: CDR1 MGHDK, CDR2 SYGVNS. Written as DNA, the CDR3 is TGTGCCAGCAGTGTTGGGACAGGGGATCAGCCCCAGCATTTT. Amino acids: CASSVGTGDQPQHF.